A selection of T cell receptor beta chains follows, all from one sample in a study of blood T cell repertoires in COVID-19. Produced via immunoSEQ multiplex PCR; TCRdb's table is partial and in-frame only. The sample records 35,000 to 45,000 clones, 70% to 85% being singletons. The sample taken for sequencing was peripheral blood. These TCRs come from a woman of 80 years or more with acute or convalescent COVID-19. Each CDR3 is given with its conserved first and last residue. D genes are given only for firm matches. The listing skips clone size in some rows; elsewhere it reads once, few, many or a size class.

d_call | clone_size | j_call | cdr3_length | v_call | cdr3_nt | cdr3_aa
TRBD2 | - | TRBJ2-2 | 14 | TRBV30 | TGTGCCTGGAGTTTGGGACTAGCCTCCGGGGAGCTGTTTTTT | CAWSLGLASGELFF
- | - | TRBJ1-1 | 16 | TRBV19 | TGTGCCAGTAGTATAGATGGGAACAGGATGAACACTGAAGCTTTCTTT | CASSIDGNRMNTEAFF
- | - | TRBJ2-1 | 16 | TRBV5-1 | TGCGCCAGCAGCTCAGGGGGTACTAGCGGTTACAATGAGCAGTTCTTC | CASSSGGTSGYNEQFF
- | - | TRBJ2-7 | 18 | TRBV7-9 | TGTGCCAGCAGCGCGAGTGGGGCAATCTGGACCCCGTCCTACGAGCAGTACTTC | CASSASGAIWTPSYEQYF
TRBD1 | - | TRBJ2-7 | 14 | TRBV28 | TGTGCCAGCAGTTTGTTTGACAGGGGAGCCGAGCAGTACTTC | CASSLFDRGAEQYF
- | - | TRBJ1-5 | 15 | TRBV10-2 | TGCGCCAGCAGTGATGTCGGGGTAAGCAATCAGCCCCAGCATTTT | CASSDVGVSNQPQHF
TRBD2 | - | TRBJ2-1 | 15 | TRBV3-1/TRBV3-2 | TGTGCCAGCAGCCACAGCGGGACCACCTACAATGAGCAGTTCTTC | CASSHSGTTYNEQFF
- | few | TRBJ2-2 | 13 | TRBV27 | TGTGCCAGCAGTTACAGCAACACCGGGGAGCTGTTTTTT | CASSYSNTGELFF
- | once | TRBJ2-5 | 12 | TRBV4-2 | TGTGCCAGCAGCCCTTCCAGGGAGACCCAGTACTTC | CASSPSRETQYF
TRBD2 | - | TRBJ2-1 | 15 | TRBV3-1/TRBV3-2 | TGTGCCAGCAGCCGGGGACTAGCGGGAGTCTATGAGCAGTTCTTC | CASSRGLAGVYEQFF
TRBD2 | - | TRBJ2-1 | 13 | TRBV9 | TGTGCCAGCAGCCCGGGACTATTCAACGAGCAGTTCTTC | CASSPGLFNEQFF
TRBD2 | medium-sized | TRBJ2-7 | 16 | TRBV2 | TGTGCCAGCTGTGGGGGGGAAGGGGTGGGCTCCTACGAGCAGTACTTC | CASCGGEGVGSYEQYF
- | once | TRBJ1-4 | 12 | TRBV7-9 | TGTGCCAGTTCCAGGGGAAGTGAAAAACTGTTTTTT | CASSRGSEKLFF
- | - | TRBJ1-1 | 13 | TRBV7-8 | TGTGCCAGCAGCTTGGGTCAACGGGCTGAAGCTTTCTTT | CASSLGQRAEAFF
- | - | TRBJ1-5 | 12 | TRBV6-6 | TGTGCCAGCAACACGTTCAATCAGCCCCAGCATTTT | CASNTFNQPQHF
- | - | TRBJ1-3 | 16 | TRBV7-2 | TGTGCCAGCAGCTTAGCGGGGATTCAGGGCGGAAACACCATATATTTT | CASSLAGIQGGNTIYF
- | once | TRBJ2-3 | 17 | TRBV21-1 | TGTGCCAGCAGCATAAAACTAGCGGGAGGGCCCATAGATACGCAGTATTTT | CASSIKLAGGPIDTQYF
- | - | TRBJ2-2 | 12 | TRBV20-1 | TGCAGTGCTAGTCGTGGAGCCGGGGAGCTGTTTTTT | CSASRGAGELFF
TRBD1 | - | TRBJ1-2 | 15 | TRBV19 | TGTGCCAGTAGTGTCCAGGGGGCCCCCCTATATGGCTACACCTTC | CASSVQGAPLYGYTF
- | - | TRBJ1-6 | 15 | TRBV3-1/TRBV3-2 | TGTGCCAGCAGCCAGGGGGGGGCCGATAATTCACCCCTCCACTTT | CASSQGGADNSPLHF
TRBD1 | - | TRBJ1-4 | 14 | TRBV20-1 | TGCAGTGCTAGTAAGGGACAGGGAAGTGAAAAACTGTTTTTT | CSASKGQGSEKLFF
- | - | TRBJ1-4 | 14 | TRBV27 | TGTGCCAGCAGCCAAGGGAGCCAAAATGAAAAACTGTTTTTT | CASSQGSQNEKLFF
- | - | TRBJ1-5 | 15 | TRBV28 | TGTGCCAGCAGCCCTAAGCATCTTTTTACGCAGCCCCAGCATTTT | CASSPKHLFTQPQHF
TRBD1 | - | TRBJ1-5 | 19 | TRBV19 | TGTGCCAGTAGTATCCTCGGGACAGGGGGCCGTGGGTCCAATCAGCCCCAGCATTTT | CASSILGTGGRGSNQPQHF
TRBD2 | - | TRBJ2-1 | 15 | TRBV29-1 | TGCAGCGGTTTACTAGCGGGAGTTTTGGGCGGTGAGCAGTTCTTC | CSGLLAGVLGGEQFF
- | - | TRBJ1-5 | 13 | TRBV30 | TGTGCCTGGAGTTCGGACAGACTTCAGCCCCAGCATTTT | CAWSSDRLQPQHF
TRBD1 | - | TRBJ1-1 | 21 | TRBV28 | TGTGCCAGCAGTTTGGGGACAGGGGGCGCTTTTAGGCCTGCGATGAACACTGAAGCTTTCTTT | CASSLGTGGAFRPAMNTEAFF
TRBD2 | - | TRBJ2-7 | 19 | TRBV4-2 | TGTGCCAGCAGCCCAGGAATTACCGGGACTAGCGGGCGGAGAGGCGAGCAGTACTTC | CASSPGITGTSGRRGEQYF
TRBD1 | once | TRBJ1-1 | 12 | TRBV3-1/TRBV3-2 | TGTGCCAGCAGCCAAGGGACAGGTGAAGCTTTCTTT | CASSQGTGEAFF
TRBD1 | once | TRBJ1-3 | 18 | TRBV28 | TGTGCCACCAAAATGCCCCAGAAACAGGGGAACTCTGGAAACACCATATATTTT | CATKMPQKQGNSGNTIYF
- | - | TRBJ2-5 | 16 | TRBV5-1 | TGCGCCAGCAGCTTGGGTACGGTTACGACTCAAGAGACCCAGTACTTC | CASSLGTVTTQETQYF
- | - | TRBJ1-2 | 15 | TRBV5-1 | TGCGCCAGCAGCTTGGAGGGGAGGGAGGCCTATGGCTACACCTTC | CASSLEGREAYGYTF
TRBD2 | - | TRBJ2-1 | 15 | TRBV19 | TGTGCCAGTAATTCAGCGGGAGTTACCTACAATGAGCAGTTCTTC | CASNSAGVTYNEQFF
- | - | TRBJ1-2 | 13 | TRBV12-3/TRBV12-4 | TGTGCCGGCAGTTCCCCAGGGTACTATGGCTACACCTTC | CAGSSPGYYGYTF
- | - | TRBJ1-4 | 15 | TRBV3-1/TRBV3-2 | TGTGCCAGCAGCCCACAGGGCTCAAATCGTGAAAAACTGTTTTTT | CASSPQGSNREKLFF
TRBD2 | once | TRBJ2-3 | 14 | TRBV27 | TGTGCCAGCAGTCCAAGCCTACTAGCGAATACGCAGTATTTT | CASSPSLLANTQYF
- | - | TRBJ2-3 | 15 | TRBV5-4 | TGTGCCAGCACCCGGGATGCAACCGTCACAGATACGCAGTATTTT | CASTRDATVTDTQYF
TRBD2 | - | TRBJ2-4 | 16 | TRBV15 | TGTGCCACCAGCATCGGGACTAGCGGGGATAAAAACATTCAGTACTTC | CATSIGTSGDKNIQYF
- | - | TRBJ2-1 | 14 | TRBV14 | TGTGCCAGCAGCCTATACAACGAGGTCAATGAGCAGTTCTTC | CASSLYNEVNEQFF
- | - | TRBJ2-6 | 15 | TRBV6-5 | TGTGCCAGCAGGGTAATAGCACTCGGGGCCAACGTCCTGACTTTC | CASRVIALGANVLTF
TRBD2 | once | TRBJ2-2 | 17 | TRBV5-1 | TGCGCCAGCAGCCCCCGGGATAGCGGGTTGAACACCGGGGAGCTGTTTTTT | CASSPRDSGLNTGELFF
TRBD2 | - | TRBJ2-1 | 14 | TRBV19 | TGTGCCAGTAGTATTTCTAGCGGCCACAATGAGCAGTTCTTC | CASSISSGHNEQFF
- | - | TRBJ2-5 | 13 | TRBV7-2 | TGTGCCAGCAGCCCGCCCGTCGGAGAGACCCAGTACTTC | CASSPPVGETQYF
TRBD2 | - | TRBJ2-1 | 17 | TRBV7-6 | TGTGCCAGCAGCTTAATCTCCGGGACTAGCGGGAGTACGGAGCAGTTCTTC | CASSLISGTSGSTEQFF
- | - | TRBJ1-6 | 15 | TRBV10-1 | TGCGCCCGAAATGAGGGCTACGCCTATAATTCACCCCTCCACTTT | CARNEGYAYNSPLHF
- | - | TRBJ1-2 | 13 | TRBV7-8 | TGTGCCAGCAGCTTCGGAGAAAACTATGGCTACACCTTC | CASSFGENYGYTF